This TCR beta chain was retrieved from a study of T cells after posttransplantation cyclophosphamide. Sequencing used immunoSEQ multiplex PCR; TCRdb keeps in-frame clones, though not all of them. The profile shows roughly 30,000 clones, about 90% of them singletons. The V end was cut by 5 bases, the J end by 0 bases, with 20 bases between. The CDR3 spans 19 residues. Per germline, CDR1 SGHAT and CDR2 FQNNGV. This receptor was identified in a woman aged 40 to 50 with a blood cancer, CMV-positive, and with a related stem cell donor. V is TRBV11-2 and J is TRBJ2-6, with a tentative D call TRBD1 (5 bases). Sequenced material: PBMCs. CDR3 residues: CASSPGRGRAVSGANVLTF. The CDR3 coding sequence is TGTGCCAGCAGCCCCGGAAGGGGCAGGGCGGTCTCTGGGGCCAACGTCCTGACTTTC. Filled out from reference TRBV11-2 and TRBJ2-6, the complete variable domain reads EAGVAQSPRYKIIEKRQSVAFWCNPISGHATLYWYQQILGQGPKLLIQFQNNGVVDDSQLPKDRFSAERLKGVDSTLKIQPAKLEDSAVYLCASSPGRGRAVSGANVLTFGAGSRLTVL.